These 4 T cell receptor beta chains came from one sample sequenced in a study of human CD8 memory T cell subsets. Production of TCR beta libraries used UMI-labeled 5' RACE as the method. TCRdb derives one entry per CDR3 protein from the 5' RACE reads, leaving out DNA. Its clone listing holds about 18,000 distinct CDR3 sequences. The sequencing sample was made of CD8+ T cells from PBMCs. The receptors stem from a human donor in good health.

This sequence joins TRBV5-6 and TRBJ2-2; TCRdb's D gene call, TRBD1, goes unchecked for lack of DNA. This CDR3 has 15 amino acids. Germline CDR1 SGHDT, CDR2 YYEEEE. The CDR3 spells CASSLRQGNTGELFF.

The rearrangement links TRBV7-9 to TRBJ2-7. Germline-derived CDR1 and CDR2 are SEHNR and FQNEAQ (reference sequence). This CDR3 contains 14 residues. CDR3 sequence: CASSTSESTYEQYF.

The rearrangement links TRBV4-3 to TRBJ2-7; the D call of TRBD1 rests on TCRdb alone, since no DNA is present to check it. Germline-derived CDR1 and CDR2 are LGHNA and YSLEER. The CDR3 loop spans 15 amino acids. CDR3: CASSPGTGASYEQYF.

V is TRBV9 and J is TRBJ2-2; TCRdb returns TRBD1, unconfirmable since there is no DNA. Germline values: CDR1 SGDLS, CDR2 YYNGEE. The CDR3 totals 14 residues. CDR3 in amino acids: CASSVRGTTGELFF.